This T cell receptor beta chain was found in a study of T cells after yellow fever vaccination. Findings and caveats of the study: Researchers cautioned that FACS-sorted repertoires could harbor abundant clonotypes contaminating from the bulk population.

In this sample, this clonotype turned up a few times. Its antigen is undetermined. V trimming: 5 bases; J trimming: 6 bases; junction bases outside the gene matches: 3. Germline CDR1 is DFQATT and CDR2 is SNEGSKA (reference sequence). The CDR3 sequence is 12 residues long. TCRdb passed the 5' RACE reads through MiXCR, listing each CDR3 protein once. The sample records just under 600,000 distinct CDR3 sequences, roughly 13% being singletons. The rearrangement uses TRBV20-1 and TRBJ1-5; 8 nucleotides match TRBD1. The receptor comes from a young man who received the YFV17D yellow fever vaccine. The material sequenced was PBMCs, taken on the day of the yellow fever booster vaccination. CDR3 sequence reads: CSAGDRGQPQHF. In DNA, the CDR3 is TGCAGTGCTGGTGACAGGGGTCAGCCCCAGCATTTT.